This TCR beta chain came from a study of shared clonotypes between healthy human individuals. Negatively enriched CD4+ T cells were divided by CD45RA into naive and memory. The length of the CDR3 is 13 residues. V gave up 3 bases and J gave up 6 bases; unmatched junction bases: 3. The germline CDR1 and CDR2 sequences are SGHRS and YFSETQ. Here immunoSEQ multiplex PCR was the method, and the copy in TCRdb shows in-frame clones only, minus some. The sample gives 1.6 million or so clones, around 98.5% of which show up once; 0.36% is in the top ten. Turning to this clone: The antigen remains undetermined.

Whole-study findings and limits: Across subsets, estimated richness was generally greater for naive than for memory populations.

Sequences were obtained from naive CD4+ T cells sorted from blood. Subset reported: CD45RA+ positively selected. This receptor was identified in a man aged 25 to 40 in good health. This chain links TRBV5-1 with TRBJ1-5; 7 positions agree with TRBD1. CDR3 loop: CASSSSGGQPQHF. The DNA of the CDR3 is TGCGCCAGCAGCTCGTCAGGGGGTCAGCCCCAGCATTTT.